The 28 T cell receptor beta chains presented below share a single source sample, sequenced in a study of T cell responses to AZD1222 COVID-19 vaccine. The protocol was immunoSEQ multiplex PCR, while the TCRdb copy is restricted to in-frame clones and leaves out a portion. Of roughly 100,000 clones listed, more than 85% are singletons. The source was peripheral blood, collected 28 days after the second AZD1222 dose. These receptors were taken from an adult who received the AZD1222 COVID-19 vaccine.

Worth noting for this clone: The junction differs from germline at one of its ends, possibly a read error. Other nucleotide sequences in the sample specify the same CDR3. This chain connects TRBV12-3 or TRBV12-4 to TRBJ1-5; the D gene is possibly TRBD1 (6 bases). CDR3 size: 12 residues. The CDR3 is CASSSTGQPQHF. The CDR3 DNA sequence: TGTGCCAGCAGTTCCACAGGGCAGCCCCAACATTTT.

This clone was seen a few times. This chain links TRBV15 with TRBJ1-5, with unresolved D. The germline CDR1 and CDR2 sequences are LNHNV and YYDKDF (reference sequence). V was pared by 3 bases and J by 1 base, with 7 bases between. The CDR3 consists of 14 residues. CDR3 nucleotides: TGTGCCACCAGCAGGGGGAGGAGCAATCAGCCCCAGCATTTT. Amino acid sequence: CATSRGRSNQPQHF.

V usage is TRBV5-5 and J usage is TRBJ1-6, with 7 nucleotides matching TRBD1. Germline V lookup: CDR1 SGHKS, CDR2 YYEKEE (reference sequence). CDR3 size: 14 residues. V lost 4 bases and J lost 7; bases outside the gene matches: 5. In nucleotides, the CDR3 is TGTGCCAGCAGCAGGGACAGCCTAAATTCACCCCTCCACTTT. Translated: CASSRDSLNSPLHF.

Remarks on this clone: One junction end does not reproduce the germline sequence, and a read error may be involved. The chain has TRBV12-3 or TRBV12-4 and TRBJ1-1; D unclear. This CDR3 spans 12 amino acids. The CDR3 sequence: CASSQGNPEAFF. The DNA of the CDR3 is TGTGCCAGCAGTCAAGGGAACCCTGAAGCTTTCTTT.

This clone is a singleton in its sample. The rearrangement links TRBV12-3 or TRBV12-4 to TRBJ2-3, with D unclear. This CDR3 region has 13 residues. Trimming cost V 1 base and J 4 bases, with 6 bases left between them. CDR3 loop: CASSLGGADTQYF. Here the CDR3 DNA reads TGTGCCAGCAGTTTAGGTGGAGCAGATACGCAGTATTTT.

For this clone: Other DNA sequences within the sample encode an identical CDR3. The V and J genes are TRBV9 and TRBJ2-3, with D unresolved. The germline V and J ends were trimmed by 2 bases and 1 base, with 8 bases remaining between them. Germline loops: CDR1 SGDLS, CDR2 YYNGEE. The CDR3 loop spans 14 amino acids. CDR3: CASSVGSGTDTQYF. The CDR3 DNA follows: TGTGCCAGCAGCGTTGGGTCTGGCACAGATACGCAGTATTTT.

This chain joins TRBV7-9 and TRBJ2-5; D remains unclear. Between the trimmed V and J ends, which lost 1 base and 5 bases, there was a span of 14 bases. The length of the CDR3 is 15 residues. Germline assignment: CDR1 SEHNR and CDR2 FQNEAQ (reference sequence). CDR3 coding DNA: TGTGCCAGCAGCTTAGTGCAAAGTGGTAGGGAGACCCAGTACTTC. This translates into CASSLVQSGRETQYF.

This sequence joins TRBV11-2 and TRBJ2-7; D is uncertain. V lost 3 bases and J 6 bases, leaving 12 bases between the germline ends. The CDR3 contains 13 residues. Looked up from germline, CDR1 is SGHAT and CDR2 is FQNNGV. The CDR3 DNA reads as TGTGCCAGCAGCTTCTCTAGAATGAGCGAGCAGTACTTC. This gives the protein CASSFSRMSEQYF.

This rearrangement joins TRBV15 to TRBJ1-4; 11 nucleotides line up with TRBD1. CDR3 size: 14 residues. The germline V gene encodes CDR1 LNHNV and CDR2 YYDKDF (reference sequence). V dropped 8 bases and J dropped 7; count of bases not matched to a gene: 6. The CDR3 region has the DNA TGTGCCACCGGGGGTGGGACAGGGGGTGAAAAACTGTTTTTT. Amino acid sequence: CATGGGTGGEKLFF. The full variable domain, rest sourced from reference TRBV15 and TRBJ1-4, is DAMVIQNPRYQVTQFGKPVTLSCSQTLNHNVMYWYQQKSSQAPKLLFHYYDKDFNNEADTPDNFQSRRPNTSFCFLDIRSPGLGDTAMYLCATGGGTGGEKLFFGSGTQLSVL.

V and J are TRBV4-1 and TRBJ2-1, with 10 bases identical to TRBD2. The trim removed 1 base at V and 0 bases at J, leaving 6 bases unmatched. CDR3 length: 18 residues. CDR1 is MGHRA, CDR2 YSYEKL, per germline. CDR3 nucleotide sequence: TGCGCCAGCAGCCAAGTCGGACTAGCGGCCAGCTCCTACAATGAGCAGTTCTTC. Its protein product is CASSQVGLAASSYNEQFF.

This sequence joins TRBV7-8 and TRBJ2-5, with D uncertain. V was trimmed by 6 bases and J by 13 bases, leaving 21 bases between them. This CDR3 is 13 amino acids long. The germline CDR1 and CDR2 sequences are SGHVS and FQNEAQ. CDR3 bases: TGTGCCAGCAGTTCAGTCATCTCCTCAGCCCGGTACTTC. Translation: CASSSVISSARYF.

The chain employs TRBV5-4 and TRBJ2-7; the match to TRBD2 covers 10 bases. The CDR3 totals 16 residues. Germline-derived CDR1 and CDR2 are SGHNT and YYREEE (reference sequence). V lost 2 bases, J lost 0 bases, and 5 bases stayed unmatched. The CDR3 is CASSLGSGRSSYEQYF. DNA for the CDR3: TGTGCCAGCAGCTTAGGTAGCGGGAGGAGCTCCTACGAGCAGTACTTC. Filled out from reference TRBV5-4 and TRBJ2-7, the complete variable domain reads ETGVTQSPTHLIKTRGQQVTLRCSSQSGHNTVSWYQQALGQGPQFIFQYYREEENGRGNFPPRFSGLQFPNYSSELNVNALELDDSALYLCASSLGSGRSSYEQYFGPGTRLTVT.

The rearrangement links TRBV6-5 to TRBJ1-5; the D is unclear. This CDR3 contains 14 residues. Germline CDR1 is MNHEY and CDR2 is SVGAGI. Trimming cost V 6 bases and J 0 bases, with 9 bases left between them. The CDR3 spells CASRRVNSNQPQHF. For the CDR3, the DNA is TGTGCCAGCAGGAGGGTCAATAGCAATCAGCCCCAGCATTTT.

This chain joins TRBV7-9 and TRBJ1-6; D is unclear. The CDR3 covers 14 residues. V lost 3 bases and J lost 9, with 12 bases in between. Germline loops: CDR1 SEHNR, CDR2 FQNEAQ (reference sequence). This CDR3 reads CASSLGTEGSPLHF. In DNA, the CDR3 is TGTGCCAGCAGCTTGGGAACAGAGGGTTCACCCCTCCACTTT.

The V and J genes are TRBV19 and TRBJ2-3; the D is unclear. CDR1 and CDR2 (germline): LNHDA, SQIVND (reference sequence). Trimming stripped 4 bases from V and 2 bases from J, with 19 bases between. The CDR3 extends over 17 amino acids. CDR3 sequence reads: CASSNSRRSQDTDTQYF. Written as DNA, the CDR3 is TGTGCCAGTAGTAATAGCCGGCGGAGTCAGGACACAGATACGCAGTATTTT.

The chain uses TRBV5-1 and TRBJ2-2; 10 nucleotides agree with TRBD2. With V trimmed by 0 bases and J by 2 bases, 4 bases remained unmatched. From germline, CDR1 is SGHRS and CDR2 YFSETQ. The CDR3 extends over 17 amino acids. This chain's CDR3 is CASSLARTSGNTGELFF. CDR3 sequence (DNA): TGCGCCAGCAGCTTGGCTAGGACTAGCGGAAACACCGGGGAGCTGTTTTTT.

The chain recombines TRBV24-1 with TRBJ2-5; the D gene is possibly TRBD1 (6 bases). The CDR3 has 16 amino acids. The V end was cut by 1 base, the J end by 0 bases, with 11 bases between. Germline V gene data show CDR1 as KGHDR and CDR2 as SFDVKD. The CDR3 DNA reads as TGTGCCACCAGTGATTTTCTCACAGGGCACCAAGAGACCCAGTACTTC. This translates into CATSDFLTGHQETQYF.

This clone has only a few counts. CDR3 nucleotide sequence: TGTGCCAGCTCCCCCGGCCAGACCCCTAACTATGGCTACACCTTC. It yields the protein CASSPGQTPNYGYTF. V usage is TRBV18 and J usage is TRBJ1-2; no reliable D call. V gave up 6 bases and J gave up 0 bases, with 14 bases separating them. CDR3 length equals 15 residues. Germline CDR1 KGHSH, CDR2 LQKENI.

V and J are TRBV2 and TRBJ2-7; D is ambiguous. Germline values: CDR1 SNHLY, CDR2 FYNNEI. V lost 6 bases to trimming and J lost 3 bases, with 12 bases between them. This CDR3 has 13 amino acids. In DNA form, the CDR3 reads TGTGCCAGCAGCCCCACGCGGAGCTACGAGCAGTACTTC. Translation: CASSPTRSYEQYF.

J is TRBJ2-3 and V is TRBV11-2, with TRBD2 matching 10 bases. Trimming took 3 bases from V and 0 from J; bases not matched to a gene: 9. Germline V CDR1 and CDR2: SGHAT, FQNNGV. The CDR3 sequence is 18 residues long. CDR3 sequence reads: CASSFTASGSFSTDTQYF. In DNA form, the CDR3 reads TGTGCCAGCAGCTTTACGGCTAGCGGGAGTTTCAGCACAGATACGCAGTATTTT.

This rearrangement joins TRBV2 to TRBJ2-2; 10 nucleotides agree with TRBD2. V shed 4 bases, J shed 7 bases, and the junction held 9 bases outside the gene matches. Germline V gene lookup returns CDR1 SNHLY and CDR2 FYNNEI. This CDR3 spans 16 amino acids. The CDR3 bases are TGTGCCAGCAGTGCCTCTAGCGGGAGATTTGGCGGGGAGCTGTTTTTT. It encodes CASSASSGRFGGELFF.

Regarding this clone: Relative to the germline gene, one junction end is altered; a read error may explain this. The V and J genes are TRBV20-1 and TRBJ1-5; D uncertain. Germline V gene data show CDR1 as DFQATT and CDR2 as SNEGSKA (reference sequence). This CDR3 contains 11 residues. CDR3 DNA sequence: TGCAGTGCTGGAGACGGGCAGCCCCAGCATTTT. Protein product: CSAGDGQPQHF.

The gene calls are TRBV5-1 and TRBJ2-7, with D possibly TRBD1 on 5 matching bases. The V end lost 5 bases, the J end lost 0 bases, and 9 bases lay between the germline ends. CDR3 size: 13 residues. Germline assignment: CDR1 SGHRS and CDR2 YFSETQ. The CDR3 DNA reads as TGCGCCAGCAGTTTTGACAGCTCCTACGAGCAGTACTTC. Translation gives CASSFDSSYEQYF.

J is TRBJ2-6 and V is TRBV7-2, with TRBD2 matching 8 bases. CDR3 length: 16 amino acids. The germline gives CDR1 SGHTA, CDR2 FQGNSA. Trimming took 7 bases from V and 4 from J; bases not matched to a gene: 9. The CDR3 protein is CASNSGGGSGANVLTF. CDR3 DNA: TGTGCCAGCAATTCCGGGGGGGGCTCCGGGGCCAACGTCCTGACTTTC. The full variable domain, completed using reference TRBV7-2 and TRBJ2-6, is GAGVSQSPSNKVTEKGKDVELRCDPISGHTALYWYRQSLGQGLEFLIYFQGNSAPDKSGLPSDRFSAERTGGSVSTLTIQRTQQEDSAVYLCASNSGGGSGANVLTFGAGSRLTVL.

The genes are TRBV27 and TRBJ1-1, with a tentative D call TRBD1 (5 bases). The CDR3 sequence is 14 residues long. Germline assignment: CDR1 MNHEY and CDR2 SMNVEV (reference sequence). Trimming shortened V by 8 bases and J by 4 bases, and 17 bases separated the two germline ends. CDR3 in amino acids: CASRGYGGGTEAFF. The CDR3 DNA sequence: TGTGCCAGCCGTGGGTACGGGGGGGGCACTGAAGCTTTCTTT.

The rearrangement joins TRBV5-1 to TRBJ2-7; D might be TRBD1 (6 bases). The V gene lost 0 bases and the J gene lost 6 bases, with 10 bases spanning the gap. This CDR3 has 13 amino acids. From germline, CDR1 is SGHRS and CDR2 YFSETQ. The CDR3 nucleotides are TGCGCCAGCAGCTTGGGCAGAGGGGGCGAGCAGTACTTC. Its translation: CASSLGRGGEQYF.

This chain joins TRBV29-1 and TRBJ2-7, with 8 bases matching TRBD2. CDR1 is SQVTM and CDR2 is ANQGSEA in the germline V gene. This CDR3 spans 14 amino acids. The ends lost 3 bases at V and 6 bases at J; junction bases unmatched: 10. CDR3 in DNA: TGCAGCGTTGAGGGGTGGCAGAGCGGGAGCGAGCAGTACTTC. Its protein product is CSVEGWQSGSEQYF.

The chain joins TRBV3-1 (or the pseudogene TRBV3-2) to TRBJ1-2; 12 bases map to TRBD1. This CDR3 is built from 15 residues. Per germline, CDR1 LGHDT and CDR2 YNNKEL (reference sequence). Germline trimming cut 6 bases from V and 6 bases from J; bases unmatched to any gene: 8. In nucleotides, the CDR3 is TGTGCCAGCAGTTCCGAGGGACAGGGGGCCCATGGCTACACCTTC. This codes for CASSSEGQGAHGYTF.